This T cell receptor (beta chain) was sequenced in a study of blood T cell repertoires in COVID-19. Study context: Whether acute or convalescent, the COVID-19 samples came from the United States, Italy and Spain. Sources were T cells, B-cell-depleted T cells, or PBMCs; the material itself was cDNA or gDNA.

How the authors handled the data: How many nucleated cells were present was estimated from reference gene primer amplification. Assay: immunoSEQ multiplex PCR; the TCRdb copy retains only in-frame clones and omits some. For V, J and clone size, that table is used; D and trimming come from the DNA. The repertoire holds approximately 180,000 clones, over 80% seen once, with roughly 9.1% in the top ten. The ends lost 6 bases at V and 9 bases at J; junction bases unmatched: 10. CDR3 length: 15 residues. Germline V gene lookup returns CDR1 LGHDT and CDR2 YNNKEL (reference sequence). J is TRBJ2-1 and V is TRBV3-1 (or the pseudogene TRBV3-2); 11 bases fit TRBD2. The clonotype originates from a woman aged 65 to 85 with acute or convalescent COVID-19. Sequences were obtained from peripheral blood. The CDR3 nucleotides are TGTGCCAGCAGACGAACTAGCGGGAGTAGGGGTGAGCAGTTCTTC. Translating it yields CASRRTSGSRGEQFF.